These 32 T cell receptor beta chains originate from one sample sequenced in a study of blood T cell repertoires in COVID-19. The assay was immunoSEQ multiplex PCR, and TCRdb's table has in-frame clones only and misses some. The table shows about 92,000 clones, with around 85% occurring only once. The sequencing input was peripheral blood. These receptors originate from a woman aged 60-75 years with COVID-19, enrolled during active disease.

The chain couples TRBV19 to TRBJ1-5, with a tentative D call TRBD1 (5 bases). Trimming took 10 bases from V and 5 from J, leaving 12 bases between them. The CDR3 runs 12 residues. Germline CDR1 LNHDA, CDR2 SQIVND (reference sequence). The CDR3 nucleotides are TGTGCCACGAGGATGGGGCATCAGCCCCAGCATTTT. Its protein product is CATRMGHQPQHF.

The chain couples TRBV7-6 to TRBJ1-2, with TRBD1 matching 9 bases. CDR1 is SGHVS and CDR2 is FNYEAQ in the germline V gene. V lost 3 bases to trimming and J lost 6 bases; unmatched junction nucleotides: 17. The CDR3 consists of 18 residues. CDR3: CASSFGRDREPRINGYTF. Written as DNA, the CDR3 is TGTGCCAGCAGCTTTGGCCGGGACAGGGAACCCCGCATCAATGGCTACACCTTC. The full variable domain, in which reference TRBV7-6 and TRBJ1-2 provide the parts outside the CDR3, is GAGVSQSPRYKVTKRGQDVALRCDPISGHVSLYWYRQALGQGPEFLTYFNYEAQQDKSGLPNDRFSAERPEGSISTLTIQRTEQRDSAMYRCASSFGRDREPRINGYTFGSGTRLTVV.

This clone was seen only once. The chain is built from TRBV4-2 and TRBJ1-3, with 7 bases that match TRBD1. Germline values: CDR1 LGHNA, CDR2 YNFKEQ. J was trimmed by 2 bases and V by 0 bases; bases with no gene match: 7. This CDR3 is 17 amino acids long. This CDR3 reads CASSQDWDSVTGNTIYF. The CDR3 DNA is TGTGCCAGCAGCCAAGATTGGGACAGTGTTACTGGAAACACCATATATTTT.

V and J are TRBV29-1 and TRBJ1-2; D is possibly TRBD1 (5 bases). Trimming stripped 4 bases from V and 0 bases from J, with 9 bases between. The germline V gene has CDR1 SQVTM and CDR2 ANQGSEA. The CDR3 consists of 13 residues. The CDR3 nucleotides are TGCAGCGTTGGACAGACAGCTAACTATGGCTACACCTTC. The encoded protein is CSVGQTANYGYTF.

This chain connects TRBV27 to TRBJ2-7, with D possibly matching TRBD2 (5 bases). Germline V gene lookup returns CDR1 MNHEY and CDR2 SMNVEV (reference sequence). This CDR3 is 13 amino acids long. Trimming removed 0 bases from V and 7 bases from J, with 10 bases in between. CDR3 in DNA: TGTGCCAGCAGTTTATCGGCCCGCGGGGAGCAGTACTTC. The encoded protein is CASSLSARGEQYF.

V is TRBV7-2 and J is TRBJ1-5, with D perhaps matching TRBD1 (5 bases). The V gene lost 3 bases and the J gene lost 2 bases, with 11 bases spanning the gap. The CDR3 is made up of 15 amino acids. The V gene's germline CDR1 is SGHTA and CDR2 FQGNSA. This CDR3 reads CASSLGPIGNQPQHF. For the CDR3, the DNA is TGTGCCAGCAGCTTGGGGCCAATCGGCAATCAGCCCCAGCATTTT.

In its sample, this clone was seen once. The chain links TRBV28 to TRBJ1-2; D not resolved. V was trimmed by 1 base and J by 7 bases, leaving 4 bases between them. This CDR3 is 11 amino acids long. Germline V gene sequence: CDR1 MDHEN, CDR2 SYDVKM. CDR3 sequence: CASSLSRGYTF. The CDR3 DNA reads TGTGCCAGCAGTTTATCTCGTGGCTACACCTTC.

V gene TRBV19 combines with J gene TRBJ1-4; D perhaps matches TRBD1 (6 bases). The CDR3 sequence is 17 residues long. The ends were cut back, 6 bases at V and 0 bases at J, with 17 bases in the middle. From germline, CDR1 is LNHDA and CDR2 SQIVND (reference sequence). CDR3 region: CASRGGAAGTTNEKLFF. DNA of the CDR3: TGTGCCAGTAGAGGGGGGGCAGCCGGAACAACTAATGAAAAACTGTTTTTT. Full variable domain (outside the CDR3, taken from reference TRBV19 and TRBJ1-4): DGGITQSPKYLFRKEGQNVTLSCEQNLNHDAMYWYRQDPGQGLRLIYYSQIVNDFQKGDIAEGYSVSREKKESFPLTVTSAQKNPTAFYLCASRGGAAGTTNEKLFFGSGTQLSVL.

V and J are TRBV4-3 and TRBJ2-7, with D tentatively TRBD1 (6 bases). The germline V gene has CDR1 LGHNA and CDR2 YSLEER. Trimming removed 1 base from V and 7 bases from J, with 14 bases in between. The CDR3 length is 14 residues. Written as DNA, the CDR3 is TGCGCCAGCAGCCAAGGAGACAGGTTCGGAGAGCAGTACTTC. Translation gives CASSQGDRFGEQYF.

The DNA for the CDR3 is TGTGCCAGCAGCTTAGTCGGGCAGGGAAGGGCTGAAGCTTTCTTT. Protein: CASSLVGQGRAEAFF. The chain is built from TRBV7-9 and TRBJ1-1; perhaps TRBD1 as D (5 bases). Trimming stripped 1 base from V and 6 bases from J, with 15 bases between. The CDR3 is 15 amino acids. Germline V CDR1 and CDR2: SEHNR, FQNEAQ (reference sequence).

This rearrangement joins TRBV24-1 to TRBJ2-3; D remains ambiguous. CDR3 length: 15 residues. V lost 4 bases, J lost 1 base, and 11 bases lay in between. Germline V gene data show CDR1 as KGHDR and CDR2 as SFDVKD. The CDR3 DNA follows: TGTGCCACCAGTGACACCGCCGAGCGCACAGATACGCAGTATTTT. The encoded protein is CATSDTAERTDTQYF.

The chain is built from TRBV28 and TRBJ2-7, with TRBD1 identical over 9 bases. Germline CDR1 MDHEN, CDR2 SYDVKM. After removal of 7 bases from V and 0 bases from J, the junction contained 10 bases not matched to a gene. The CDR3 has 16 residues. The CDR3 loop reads CASNYRGPPGSYEQYF. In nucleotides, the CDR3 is TGTGCCAGCAATTACAGGGGGCCGCCAGGCTCCTACGAGCAGTACTTC.

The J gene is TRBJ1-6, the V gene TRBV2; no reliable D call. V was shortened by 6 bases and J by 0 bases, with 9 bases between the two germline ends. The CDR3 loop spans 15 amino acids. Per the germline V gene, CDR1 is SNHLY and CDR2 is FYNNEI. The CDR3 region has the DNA TGTGCCAGCAGCGACGGGAACTCCTATAATTCACCCCTCCACTTT. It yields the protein CASSDGNSYNSPLHF.

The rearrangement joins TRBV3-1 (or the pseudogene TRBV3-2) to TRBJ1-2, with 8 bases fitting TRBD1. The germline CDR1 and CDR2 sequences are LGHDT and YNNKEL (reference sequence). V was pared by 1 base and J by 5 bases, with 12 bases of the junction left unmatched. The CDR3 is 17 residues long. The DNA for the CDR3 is TGTGCCAGCAGCCAAGGAATAAGCAGGGGGCCCGATTATGGCTACACCTTC. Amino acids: CASSQGISRGPDYGYTF.

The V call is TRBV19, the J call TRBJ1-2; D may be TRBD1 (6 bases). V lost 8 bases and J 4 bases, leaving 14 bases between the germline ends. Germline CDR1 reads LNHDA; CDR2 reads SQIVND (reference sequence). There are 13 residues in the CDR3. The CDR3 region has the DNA TGTGCCAGTCGGACAGACCTTGGCTATGGCTACACCTTC. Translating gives CASRTDLGYGYTF.

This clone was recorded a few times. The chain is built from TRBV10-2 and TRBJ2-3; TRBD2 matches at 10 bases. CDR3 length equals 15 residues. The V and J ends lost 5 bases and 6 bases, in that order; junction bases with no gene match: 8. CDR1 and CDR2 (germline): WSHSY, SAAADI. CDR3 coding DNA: TGCGCCAGCAGTTCTAGCGGGGGCTGGGGGGATACGCAGTATTTT. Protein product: CASSSSGGWGDTQYF.

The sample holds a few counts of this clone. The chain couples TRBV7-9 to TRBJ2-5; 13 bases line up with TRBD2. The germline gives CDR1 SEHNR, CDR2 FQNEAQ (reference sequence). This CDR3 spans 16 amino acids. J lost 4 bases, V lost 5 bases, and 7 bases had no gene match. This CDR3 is CASSGLAGARGETQYF. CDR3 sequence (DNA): TGTGCCAGCAGCGGACTAGCGGGGGCCCGGGGAGAGACCCAGTACTTC.

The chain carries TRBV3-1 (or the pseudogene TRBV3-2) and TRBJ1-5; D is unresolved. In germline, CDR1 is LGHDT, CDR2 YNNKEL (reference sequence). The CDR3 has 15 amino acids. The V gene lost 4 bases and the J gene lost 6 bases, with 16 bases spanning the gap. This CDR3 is CASSLAWAGSQPQHF. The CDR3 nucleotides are TGTGCCAGCAGCCTGGCCTGGGCAGGCTCTCAGCCCCAGCATTTT.

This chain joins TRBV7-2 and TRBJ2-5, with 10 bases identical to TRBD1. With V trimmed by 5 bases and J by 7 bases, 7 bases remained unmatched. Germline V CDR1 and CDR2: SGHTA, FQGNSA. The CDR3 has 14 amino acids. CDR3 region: CASSQGQGWGTQYF. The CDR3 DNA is TGTGCCAGCAGCCAGGGACAGGGGTGGGGGACCCAGTACTTC.

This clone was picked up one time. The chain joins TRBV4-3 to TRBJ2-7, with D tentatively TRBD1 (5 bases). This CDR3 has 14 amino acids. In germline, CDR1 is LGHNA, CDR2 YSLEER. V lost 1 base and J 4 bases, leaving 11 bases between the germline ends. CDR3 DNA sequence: TGCGCCAGCAGCCAAGCTCAGGGAAGTTACGAGCAGTACTTC. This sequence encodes CASSQAQGSYEQYF.

This CDR3 is CASSTRTSGESGAQYF. The CDR3 DNA sequence: TGCGCCAGCAGCACGAGGACTAGCGGGGAGTCGGGCGCGCAGTATTTT. The J gene is TRBJ2-3, the V gene TRBV5-1, with 12 positions matching TRBD2. Germline V gene data show CDR1 as SGHRS and CDR2 as YFSETQ. Trimming removed 4 bases from V and 10 bases from J; junction bases left unmatched: 13. The length of the CDR3 is 16 residues.

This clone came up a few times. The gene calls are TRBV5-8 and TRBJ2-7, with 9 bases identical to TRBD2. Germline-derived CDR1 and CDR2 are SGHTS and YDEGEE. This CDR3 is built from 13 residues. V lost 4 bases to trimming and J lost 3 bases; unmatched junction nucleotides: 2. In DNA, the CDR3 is TGTGCCAGCAGCGGTAGCGGGGGCTACGAGCAGTACTTC. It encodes CASSGSGGYEQYF. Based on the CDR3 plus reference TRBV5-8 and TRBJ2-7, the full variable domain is EAGVTQSPTHLIKTRGQQATLRCSPISGHTSVYWYQQALGLGLQFLLWYDEGEERNRGNFPPRFSGRQFPNYSSELNVNALELEDSALYLCASSGSGGYEQYFGPGTRLTVT.

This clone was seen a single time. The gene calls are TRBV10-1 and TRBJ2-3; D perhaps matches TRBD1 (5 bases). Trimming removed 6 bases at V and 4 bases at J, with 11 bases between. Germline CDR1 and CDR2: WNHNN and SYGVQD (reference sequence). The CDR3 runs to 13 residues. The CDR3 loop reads CASSQTVSDTQYF. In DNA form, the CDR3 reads TGCGCCAGCAGCCAGACAGTCTCAGATACGCAGTATTTT.

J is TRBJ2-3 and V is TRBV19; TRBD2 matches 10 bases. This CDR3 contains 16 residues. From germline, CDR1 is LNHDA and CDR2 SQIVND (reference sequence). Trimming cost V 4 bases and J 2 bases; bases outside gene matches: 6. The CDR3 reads CASSNQLAGFTDTQYF. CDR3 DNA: TGTGCCAGTAGTAACCAACTAGCGGGGTTCACAGATACGCAGTATTTT.

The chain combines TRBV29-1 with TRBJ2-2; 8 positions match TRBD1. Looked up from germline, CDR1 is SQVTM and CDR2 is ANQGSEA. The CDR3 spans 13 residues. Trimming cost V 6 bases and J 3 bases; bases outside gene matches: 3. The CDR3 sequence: CSVYRGDTGELFF. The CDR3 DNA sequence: TGCAGCGTCTACAGGGGGGACACCGGGGAGCTGTTTTTT.

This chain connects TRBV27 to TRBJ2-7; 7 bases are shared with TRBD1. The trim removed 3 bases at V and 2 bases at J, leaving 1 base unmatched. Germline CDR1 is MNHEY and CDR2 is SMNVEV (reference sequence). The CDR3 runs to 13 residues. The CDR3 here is CASSFRGPYEQYF. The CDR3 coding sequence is TGTGCCAGCAGTTTTAGGGGGCCCTACGAGCAGTACTTC.

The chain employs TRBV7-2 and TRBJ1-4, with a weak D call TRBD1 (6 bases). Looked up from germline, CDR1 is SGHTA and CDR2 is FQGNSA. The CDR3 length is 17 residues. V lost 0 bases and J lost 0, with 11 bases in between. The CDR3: CASSLALGAATNEKLFF. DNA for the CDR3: TGTGCCAGCAGCTTAGCTCTGGGGGCGGCAACTAATGAAAAACTGTTTTTT.

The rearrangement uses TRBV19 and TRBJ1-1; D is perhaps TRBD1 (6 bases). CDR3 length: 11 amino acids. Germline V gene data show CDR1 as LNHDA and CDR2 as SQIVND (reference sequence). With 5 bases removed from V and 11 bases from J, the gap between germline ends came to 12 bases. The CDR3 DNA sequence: TGTGCCAGTAGTGCGGGGGGGCGTGCTTTCTTT. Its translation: CASSAGGRAFF.

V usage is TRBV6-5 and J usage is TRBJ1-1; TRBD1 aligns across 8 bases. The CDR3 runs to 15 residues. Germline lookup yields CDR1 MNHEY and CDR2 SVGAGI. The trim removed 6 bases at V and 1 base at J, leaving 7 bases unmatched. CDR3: CASRAYTGGNTEAFF. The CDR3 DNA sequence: TGTGCCAGCAGGGCCTATACAGGGGGGAACACTGAAGCTTTCTTT.

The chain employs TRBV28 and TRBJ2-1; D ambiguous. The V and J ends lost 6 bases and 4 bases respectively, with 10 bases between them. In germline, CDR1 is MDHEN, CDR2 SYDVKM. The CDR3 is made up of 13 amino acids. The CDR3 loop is CASRGDLYNEQFF. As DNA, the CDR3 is TGTGCCAGCAGAGGAGATCTATACAATGAGCAGTTCTTC. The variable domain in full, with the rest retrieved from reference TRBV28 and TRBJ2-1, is DVKVTQSSRYLVKRTGEKVFLECVQDMDHENMFWYRQDPGLGLRLIYFSYDVKMKEKGDIPEGYSVSREKKERFSLILESASTNQTSMYLCASRGDLYNEQFFGPGTRLTVL.

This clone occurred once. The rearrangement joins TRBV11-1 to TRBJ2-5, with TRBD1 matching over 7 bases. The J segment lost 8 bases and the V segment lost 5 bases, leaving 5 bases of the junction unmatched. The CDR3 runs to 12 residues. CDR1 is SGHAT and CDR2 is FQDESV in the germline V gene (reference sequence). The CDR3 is CASSRYRGTQYF. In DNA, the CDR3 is TGTGCCAGCAGCCGATACAGGGGAACCCAGTACTTC.

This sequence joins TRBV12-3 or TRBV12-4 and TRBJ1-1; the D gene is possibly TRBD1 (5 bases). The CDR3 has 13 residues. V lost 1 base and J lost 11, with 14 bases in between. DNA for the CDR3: TGTGCCAGCAGTTTAGGGCAGGGATTTATCGCTTTCTTT. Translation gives CASSLGQGFIAFF.